What follows describes a single T cell receptor (beta chain). This clonotype was counted many times. Its antigen is still unknown. Qualities for individual bases were not recorded, and no much larger clone is one base off. Libraries came from RT-PCR. Sequencing took place on a NextSeq 550. TCRdb trimmed public reads at Q25 via fastp, called clones via MiXCR and kept in-frame beta chains. Records with the same CDR3 protein are collapsed into one entry carrying the most frequent genes and DNA. The sample has 25,000 to 35,000 distinct CDR3 sequences on record, approximately 7% of them singletons. Roughly 34% of the sample lies in the top ten. These data originate in a study of patients and donors after allogeneic stem cell transplantation (TCRdb year 2020). Material: blood, either unsorted or a sorted T cell fraction (not recorded which). The TCR comes from a human donor who was either an allogeneic HSCT recipient or a stem cell or donor lymphocyte infusion donor (not recorded which). It is not recorded whose cells these are; they may come from a transplant donor.

The CDR3 loop reads CASSIGSSYNEQFF. In nucleotides, the sequence is TGTGCCAGTAGTATCGGGAGCTCCTACAATGAGCAGTTCTTC. In this chain, TRBV19 is recombined with TRBJ2-1; the D gene is possibly TRBD2, with 6 bases matching. Reading from cysteine to phenylalanine, the CDR3 counts 14 amino acids. The CDR3 DNA has 42 bases and is translated from base 1. Taken from the germline V gene (reference sequence), the CDR1 and CDR2 loops are LNHDA and SQIVND. Trimming costs V 3 bases and J 0 bases, and their ends lie 6 bases apart.